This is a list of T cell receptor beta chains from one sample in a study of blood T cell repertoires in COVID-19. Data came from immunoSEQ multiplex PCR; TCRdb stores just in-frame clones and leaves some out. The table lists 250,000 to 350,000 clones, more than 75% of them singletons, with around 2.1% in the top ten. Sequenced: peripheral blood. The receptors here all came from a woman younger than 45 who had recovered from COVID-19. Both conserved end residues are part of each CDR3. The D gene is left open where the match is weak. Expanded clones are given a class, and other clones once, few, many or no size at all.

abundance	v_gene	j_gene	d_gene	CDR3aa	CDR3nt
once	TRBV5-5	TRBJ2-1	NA	CASSLQKFYNEQFF	TGTGCCAGCAGCTTACAGAAGTTCTACAATGAGCAGTTCTTC
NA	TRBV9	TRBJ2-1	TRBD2	CASSVVAGDYNEQFF	TGTGCCAGCAGCGTAGTAGCGGGAGACTACAATGAGCAGTTCTTC
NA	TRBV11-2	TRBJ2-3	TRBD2	CASRPLAGGVYF	TGTGCCAGCAGACCTCTAGCGGGAGGGGTGTATTTT
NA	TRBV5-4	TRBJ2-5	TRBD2	CASSGGGTQYF	TGTGCCAGCAGCGGGGGGGGGACCCAGTACTTC
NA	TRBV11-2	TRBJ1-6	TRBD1	CASSLRQGLPENSPLHF	TGTGCCAGCAGCTTAAGACAGGGACTCCCGGAGAATTCACCCCTCCACTTT
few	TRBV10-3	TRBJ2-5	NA	CAISESRAETQYF	TGTGCCATCAGTGAGTCTAGAGCGGAGACCCAGTACTTC
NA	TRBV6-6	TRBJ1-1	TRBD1	CASRGGQGRVAEAFF	TGTGCCAGCAGGGGAGGACAGGGAAGGGTCGCTGAAGCTTTCTTT
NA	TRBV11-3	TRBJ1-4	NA	CASSLGGNEKLFF	TGTGCCAGCAGCCTGGGGGGGAATGAAAAACTGTTTTTT
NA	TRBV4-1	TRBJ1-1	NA	CASSAGPEAFF	TGCGCCAGCAGCGCGGGGCCTGAAGCTTTCTTT
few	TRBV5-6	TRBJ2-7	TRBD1	CASSLLTGGGYEQYF	TGTGCCAGCAGCTTGTTGACAGGGGGCGGTTACGAGCAGTACTTC
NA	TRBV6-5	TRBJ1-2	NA	CASRLGAYGYTF	TGTGCCAGCAGGTTGGGAGCCTATGGCTACACCTTC
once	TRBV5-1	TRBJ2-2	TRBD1	CASSPTGTGSNTGELFF	TGCGCCAGCAGCCCTACTGGGACAGGTAGCAACACCGGGGAGCTGTTTTTT
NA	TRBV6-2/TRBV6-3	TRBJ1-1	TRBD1	CASSYGAGGGTEAFF	TGTGCCAGCAGTTACGGCGCAGGGGGCGGAACTGAAGCTTTCTTT
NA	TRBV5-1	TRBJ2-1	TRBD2	CASSFTSGGNEQFF	TGCGCCAGCAGCTTCACTAGCGGGGGCAATGAGCAGTTCTTC
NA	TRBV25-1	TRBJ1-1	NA	CASRGDATEAFF	TGTGCCAGCAGAGGGGATGCCACTGAAGCTTTCTTT
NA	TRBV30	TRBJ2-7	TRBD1	CAWSLGQGVSYEQYF	TGTGCCTGGAGTCTGGGACAGGGCGTCTCCTACGAGCAGTACTTC
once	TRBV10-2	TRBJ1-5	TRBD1	CASSEGDRGFQPQHF	TGCGCCAGCAGTGAAGGGGACAGGGGGTTCCAGCCCCAGCATTTT
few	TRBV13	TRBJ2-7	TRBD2	CASSQRGLAGIVYEQYF	TGTGCCAGCAGCCAACGGGGACTAGCGGGTATAGTATACGAGCAGTACTTC
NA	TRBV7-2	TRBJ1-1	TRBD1	CASSTPTGVSTEAFF	TGTGCCAGCAGCACCCCCACAGGGGTGAGCACTGAAGCTTTCTTT
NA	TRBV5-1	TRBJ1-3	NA	CASSLRDSGNTIYF	TGCGCCAGCAGCTTGCGGGACTCTGGAAACACCATATATTTT
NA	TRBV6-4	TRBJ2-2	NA	CASSGTNTGELFF	TGTGCCAGCAGTGGGACTAACACCGGGGAGCTGTTTTTT
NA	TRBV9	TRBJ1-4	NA	CASSVDPATNEKLFF	TGTGCCAGCAGCGTAGATCCGGCAACTAATGAAAAACTGTTTTTT
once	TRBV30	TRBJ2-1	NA	CACEGLLYNEQFF	TGTGCCTGTGAGGGACTCCTGTACAATGAGCAGTTCTTC
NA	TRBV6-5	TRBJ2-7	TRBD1	CASVMGQGSYEQYF	TGTGCCAGCGTCATGGGACAGGGGTCCTACGAGCAGTACTTC
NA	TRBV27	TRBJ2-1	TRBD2	CASSLSGTLFGEQFF	TGTGCCAGCAGTTTGAGCGGGACCCTGTTTGGTGAGCAGTTCTTC
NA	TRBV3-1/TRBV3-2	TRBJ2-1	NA	CASSQGEGVKQFF	TGTGCCAGCAGCCAAGGTGAGGGGGTGAAGCAGTTCTTC
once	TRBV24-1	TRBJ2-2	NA	CATSDIDRPNTGELFF	TGTGCCACCAGTGACATAGACAGGCCGAACACCGGGGAGCTGTTTTTT
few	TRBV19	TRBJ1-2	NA	CASSIQGGRHIHGYTF	TGTGCCAGTAGTATCCAGGGTGGGCGTCACATACATGGCTACACCTTC
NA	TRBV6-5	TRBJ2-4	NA	CASGGNIQYF	TGTGCCAGCGGAGGAAACATTCAGTACTTC
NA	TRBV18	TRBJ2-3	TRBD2	CASSPSGGRVDTQYF	TGTGCCAGCTCACCATCCGGCGGGAGGGTAGATACGCAGTATTTT
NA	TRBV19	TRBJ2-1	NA	CASSIVGGSEQFF	TGTGCCAGTAGTATAGTCGGAGGGAGCGAGCAGTTCTTC